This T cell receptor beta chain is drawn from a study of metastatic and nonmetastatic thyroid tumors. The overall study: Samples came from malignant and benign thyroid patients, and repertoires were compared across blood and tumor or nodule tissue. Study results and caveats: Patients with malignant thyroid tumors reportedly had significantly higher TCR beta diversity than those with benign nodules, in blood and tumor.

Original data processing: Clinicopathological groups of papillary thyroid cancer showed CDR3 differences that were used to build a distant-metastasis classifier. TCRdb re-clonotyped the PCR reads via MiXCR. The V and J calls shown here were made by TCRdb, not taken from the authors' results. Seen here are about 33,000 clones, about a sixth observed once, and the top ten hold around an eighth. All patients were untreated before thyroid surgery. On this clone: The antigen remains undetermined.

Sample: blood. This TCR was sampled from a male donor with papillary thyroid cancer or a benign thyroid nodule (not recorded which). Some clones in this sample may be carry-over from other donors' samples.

The CDR3 nucleotides read TGTGCCAGCAGCTTAGTCGGGCGGGGGGGACAGGGTGTTGGTAACTATGGCTACACCTTC. The encoded protein is CASSLVGRGGQGVGNYGYTF. The gene calls are TRBV11-3 and TRBJ1-2, with 9 bases that match TRBD1. Germline trimming cut 1 base from V and 1 base from J; bases unmatched to any gene: 16. Germline loops: CDR1 SGHNT, CDR2 YENEEA. The CDR3 contains 20 residues. The full variable domain, its missing parts supplied by reference TRBV11-3 and TRBJ1-2, is EAGVVQSPRYKIIEKKQPVAFWCNPISGHNTLYWYLQNLGQGPELLIRYENEEAVDDSQLPKDRFSAERLKGVDSTLKIQPAELGDSAVYLCASSLVGRGGQGVGNYGYTFGSGTRLTVV.